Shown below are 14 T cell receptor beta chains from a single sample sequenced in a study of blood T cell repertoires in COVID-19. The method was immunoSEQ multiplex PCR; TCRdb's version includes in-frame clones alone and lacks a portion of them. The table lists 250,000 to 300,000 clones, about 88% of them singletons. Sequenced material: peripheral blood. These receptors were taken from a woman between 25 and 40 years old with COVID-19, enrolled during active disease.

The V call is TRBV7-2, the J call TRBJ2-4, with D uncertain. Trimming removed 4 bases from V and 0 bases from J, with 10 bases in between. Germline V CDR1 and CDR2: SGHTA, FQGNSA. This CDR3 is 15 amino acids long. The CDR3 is CASSSPEVAKNIQYF. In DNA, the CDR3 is TGTGCCAGCAGCTCCCCTGAGGTAGCCAAAAACATTCAGTACTTC.

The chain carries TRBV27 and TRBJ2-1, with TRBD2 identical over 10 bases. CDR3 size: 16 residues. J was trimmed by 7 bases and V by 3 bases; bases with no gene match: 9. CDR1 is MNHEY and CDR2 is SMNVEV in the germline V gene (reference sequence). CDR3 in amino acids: CASSFWTSGGENEQFF. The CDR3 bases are TGTGCCAGCAGTTTTTGGACTAGCGGAGGTGAAAATGAGCAGTTCTTC.

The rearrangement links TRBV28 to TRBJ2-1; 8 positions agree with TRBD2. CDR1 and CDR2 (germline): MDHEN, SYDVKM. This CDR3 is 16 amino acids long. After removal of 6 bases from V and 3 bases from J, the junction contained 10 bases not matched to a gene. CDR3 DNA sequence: TGTGCCAGCAGCCAAGCGGGAGTCCCCCTCTACAATGAGCAGTTCTTC. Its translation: CASSQAGVPLYNEQFF.

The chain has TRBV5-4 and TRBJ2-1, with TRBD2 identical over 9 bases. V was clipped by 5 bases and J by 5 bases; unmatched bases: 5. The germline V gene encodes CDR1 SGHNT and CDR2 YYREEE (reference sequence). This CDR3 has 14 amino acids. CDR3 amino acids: CASSLAGAHNEQFF. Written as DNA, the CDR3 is TGTGCCAGCAGTTTAGCGGGGGCCCACAATGAGCAGTTCTTC.

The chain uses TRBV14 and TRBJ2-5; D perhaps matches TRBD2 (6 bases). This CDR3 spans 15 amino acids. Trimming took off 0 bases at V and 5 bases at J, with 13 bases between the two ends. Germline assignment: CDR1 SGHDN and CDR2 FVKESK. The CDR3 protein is CASSQDRGLFETQYF. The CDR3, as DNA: TGTGCCAGCAGCCAAGATAGGGGACTTTTTGAGACCCAGTACTTC. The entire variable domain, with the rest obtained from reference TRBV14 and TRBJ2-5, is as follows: EAGVTQFPSHSVIEKGQTVTLRCDPISGHDNLYWYRRVMGKEIKFLLHFVKESKQDESGMPNNRFLAERTGGTYSTLKVQPAELEDSGVYFCASSQDRGLFETQYFGPGTRLLVL.

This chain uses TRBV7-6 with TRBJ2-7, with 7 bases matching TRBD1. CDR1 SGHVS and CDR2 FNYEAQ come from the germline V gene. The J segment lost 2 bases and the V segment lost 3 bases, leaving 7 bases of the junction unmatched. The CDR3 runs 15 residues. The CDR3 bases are TGTGCCAGCAGCTTGTCCTCGGGACAGCCCTACGAGCAGTACTTC. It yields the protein CASSLSSGQPYEQYF. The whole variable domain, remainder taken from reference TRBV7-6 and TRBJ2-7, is GAGVSQSPRYKVTKRGQDVALRCDPISGHVSLYWYRQALGQGPEFLTYFNYEAQQDKSGLPNDRFSAERPEGSISTLTIQRTEQRDSAMYRCASSLSSGQPYEQYFGPGTRLTVT.

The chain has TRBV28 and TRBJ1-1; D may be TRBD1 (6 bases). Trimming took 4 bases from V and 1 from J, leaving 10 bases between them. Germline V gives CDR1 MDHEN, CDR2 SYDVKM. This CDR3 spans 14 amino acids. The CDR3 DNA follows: TGTGCCAGCAGTTCCGGACAGCGGAACACTGAAGCTTTCTTT. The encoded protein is CASSSGQRNTEAFF.

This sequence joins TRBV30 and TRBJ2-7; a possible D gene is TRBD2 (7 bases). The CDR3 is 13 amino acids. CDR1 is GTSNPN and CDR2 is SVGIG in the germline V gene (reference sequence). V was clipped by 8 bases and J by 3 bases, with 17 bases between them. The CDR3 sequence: CAVARGGSYEQYF. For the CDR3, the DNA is TGTGCCGTGGCTAGGGGGGGTAGCTACGAGCAGTACTTC.

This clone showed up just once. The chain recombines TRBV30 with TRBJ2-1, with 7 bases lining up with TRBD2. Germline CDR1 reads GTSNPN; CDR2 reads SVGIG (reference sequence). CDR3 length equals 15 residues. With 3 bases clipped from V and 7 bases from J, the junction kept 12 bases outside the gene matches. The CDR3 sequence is CAWSSPGLGHNEQFF. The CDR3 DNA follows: TGTGCCTGGAGCTCGCCCGGACTAGGGCATAATGAGCAGTTCTTC.

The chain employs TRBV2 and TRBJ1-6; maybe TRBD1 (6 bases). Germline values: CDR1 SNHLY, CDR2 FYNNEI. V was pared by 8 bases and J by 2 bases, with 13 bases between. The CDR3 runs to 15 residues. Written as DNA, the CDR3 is TGTGCCAGCCGGACCAGGGACACCTATAATTCACCCCTCCACTTT. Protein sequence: CASRTRDTYNSPLHF.

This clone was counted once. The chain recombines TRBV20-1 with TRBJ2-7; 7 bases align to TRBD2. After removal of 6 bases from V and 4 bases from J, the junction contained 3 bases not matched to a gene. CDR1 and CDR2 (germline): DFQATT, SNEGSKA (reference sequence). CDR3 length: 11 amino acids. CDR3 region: CSALGGYEQYF. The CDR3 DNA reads TGCAGTGCCCTCGGGGGGTACGAGCAGTACTTC.

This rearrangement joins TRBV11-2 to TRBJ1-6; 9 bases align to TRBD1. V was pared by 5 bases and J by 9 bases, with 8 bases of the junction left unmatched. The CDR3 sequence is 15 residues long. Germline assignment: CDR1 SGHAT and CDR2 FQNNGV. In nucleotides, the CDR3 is TGTGCCAGCAGCCCTTCCACAGGGGGCGTTTCACCCCTCCACTTT. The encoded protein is CASSPSTGGVSPLHF.

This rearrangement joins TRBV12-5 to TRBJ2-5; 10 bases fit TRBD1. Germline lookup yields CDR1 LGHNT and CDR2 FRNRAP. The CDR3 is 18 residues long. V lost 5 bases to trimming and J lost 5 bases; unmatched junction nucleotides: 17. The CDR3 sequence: CASGAQGWPGQGPETQYF. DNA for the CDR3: TGTGCTAGTGGTGCCCAGGGGTGGCCGGGACAGGGGCCGGAGACCCAGTACTTC. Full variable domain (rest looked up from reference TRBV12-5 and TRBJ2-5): DARVTQTPRHKVTEMGQEVTMRCQPILGHNTVFWYRQTMMQGLELLAYFRNRAPLDDSGMPKDRFSAEMPDATLATLKIQPSEPRDSAVYFCASGAQGWPGQGPETQYFGPGTRLLVL.

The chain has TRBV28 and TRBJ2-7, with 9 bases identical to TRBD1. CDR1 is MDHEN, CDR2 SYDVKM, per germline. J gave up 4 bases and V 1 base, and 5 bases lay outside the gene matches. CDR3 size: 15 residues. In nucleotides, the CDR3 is TGTGCCAGCAGTTTATACCAGGACAGGGGTTACGAGCAGTACTTC. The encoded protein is CASSLYQDRGYEQYF.